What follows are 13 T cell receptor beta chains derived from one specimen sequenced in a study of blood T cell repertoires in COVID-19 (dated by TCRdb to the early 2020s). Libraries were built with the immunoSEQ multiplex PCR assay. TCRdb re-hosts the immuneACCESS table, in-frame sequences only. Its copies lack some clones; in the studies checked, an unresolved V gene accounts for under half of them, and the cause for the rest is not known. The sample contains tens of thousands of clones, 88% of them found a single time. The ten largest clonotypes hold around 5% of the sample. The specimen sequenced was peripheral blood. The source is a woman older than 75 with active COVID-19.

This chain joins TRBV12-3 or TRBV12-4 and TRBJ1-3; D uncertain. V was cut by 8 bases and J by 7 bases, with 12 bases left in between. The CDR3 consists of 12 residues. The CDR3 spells CASASDGNTIYF. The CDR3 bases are TGTGCCAGCGCGAGTGACGGGAACACCATATATTTT.

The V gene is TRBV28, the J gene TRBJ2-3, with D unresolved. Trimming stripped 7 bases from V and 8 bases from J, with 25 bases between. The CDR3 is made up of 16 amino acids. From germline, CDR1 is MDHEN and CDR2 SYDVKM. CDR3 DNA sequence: TGTGCCAGCACCCTTCACCCCGGCGGCGTTGTCGGTACGCAGTATTTT. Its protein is CASTLHPGGVVGTQYF. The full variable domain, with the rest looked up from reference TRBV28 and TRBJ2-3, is DVKVTQSSRYLVKRTGEKVFLECVQDMDHENMFWYRQDPGLGLRLIYFSYDVKMKEKGDIPEGYSVSREKKERFSLILESASTNQTSMYLCASTLHPGGVVGTQYFGPGTRLTVL.

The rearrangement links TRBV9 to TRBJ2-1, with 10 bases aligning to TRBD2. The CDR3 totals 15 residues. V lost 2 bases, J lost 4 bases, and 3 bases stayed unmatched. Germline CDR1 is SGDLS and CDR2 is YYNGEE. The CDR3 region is CASSVVSGRYNEQFF. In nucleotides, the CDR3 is TGTGCCAGCAGCGTCGTTAGCGGGAGGTACAATGAGCAGTTCTTC. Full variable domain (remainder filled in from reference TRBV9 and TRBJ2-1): DSGVTQTPKHLITATGQRVTLRCSPRSGDLSVYWYQQSLDQGLQFLIQYYNGEERAKGNILERFSAQQFPDLHSELNLSSLELGDSALYFCASSVVSGRYNEQFFGPGTRLTVL.

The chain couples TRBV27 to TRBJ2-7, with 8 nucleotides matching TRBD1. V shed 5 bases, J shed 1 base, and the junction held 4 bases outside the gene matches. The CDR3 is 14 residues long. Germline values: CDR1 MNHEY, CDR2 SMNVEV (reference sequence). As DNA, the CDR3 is TGTGCCAGCAGTCGCGGGACAGGATCCTACGAGCAGTACTTC. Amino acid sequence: CASSRGTGSYEQYF.

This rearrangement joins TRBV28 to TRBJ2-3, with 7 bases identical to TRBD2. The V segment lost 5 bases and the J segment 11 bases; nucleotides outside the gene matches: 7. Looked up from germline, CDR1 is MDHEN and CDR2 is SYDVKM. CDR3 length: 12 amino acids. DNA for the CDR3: TGTGCCAGCAGTAAGCGGGGTTTCGTGCAGTATTTT. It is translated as CASSKRGFVQYF.

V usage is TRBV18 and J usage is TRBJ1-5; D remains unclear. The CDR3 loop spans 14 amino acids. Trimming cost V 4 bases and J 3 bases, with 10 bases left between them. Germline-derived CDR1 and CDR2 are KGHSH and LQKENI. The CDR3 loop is CASSQDTYNQPQHF. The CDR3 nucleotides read TGTGCCAGCTCACAAGACACTTACAATCAGCCCCAGCATTTT.

The CDR3 DNA sequence: TGTGCCACCGGACGACAGGGGGCGAACACCGGGGAGCTGTTTTTT. Residues: CATGRQGANTGELFF. The chain recombines TRBV24-1 with TRBJ2-2; the match to TRBD1 covers 9 bases. Germline-derived CDR1 and CDR2 are KGHDR and SFDVKD. V lost 9 bases, J lost 0 bases, and 4 bases stayed unmatched. This CDR3 has 15 residues.

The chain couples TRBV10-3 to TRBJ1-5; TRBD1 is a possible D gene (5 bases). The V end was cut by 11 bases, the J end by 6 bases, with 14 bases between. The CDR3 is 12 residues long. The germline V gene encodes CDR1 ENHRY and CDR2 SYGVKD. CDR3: CAAGEGRQPQHF. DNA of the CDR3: TGTGCCGCCGGGGAGGGGCGTCAGCCCCAGCATTTT.

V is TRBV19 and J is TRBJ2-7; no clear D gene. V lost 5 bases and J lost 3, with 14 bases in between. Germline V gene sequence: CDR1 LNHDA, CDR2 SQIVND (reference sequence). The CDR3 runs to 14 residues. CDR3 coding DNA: TGTGCCAGTAGTGCCCGTTGGCCCCTCTACGAGCAGTACTTC. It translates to CASSARWPLYEQYF.

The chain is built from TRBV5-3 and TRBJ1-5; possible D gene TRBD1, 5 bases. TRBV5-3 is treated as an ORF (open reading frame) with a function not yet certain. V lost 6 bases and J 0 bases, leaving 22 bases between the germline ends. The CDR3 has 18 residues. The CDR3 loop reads CARTSSGGKTYSNQPQHF. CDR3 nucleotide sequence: TGTGCCAGAACCTCCTCGGGGGGGAAGACTTATAGCAATCAGCCCCAGCATTTT.

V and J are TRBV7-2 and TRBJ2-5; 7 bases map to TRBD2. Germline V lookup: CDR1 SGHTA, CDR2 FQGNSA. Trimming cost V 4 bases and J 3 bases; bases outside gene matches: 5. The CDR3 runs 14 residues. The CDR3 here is CASSWSGIKETQYF. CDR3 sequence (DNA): TGTGCCAGCAGCTGGAGCGGGATTAAAGAGACCCAGTACTTC.

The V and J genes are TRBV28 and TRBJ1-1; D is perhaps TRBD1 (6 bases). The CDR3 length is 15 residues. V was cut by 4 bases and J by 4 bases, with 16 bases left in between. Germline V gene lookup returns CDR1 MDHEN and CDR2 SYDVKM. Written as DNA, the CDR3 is TGTGCCAGCAGTTCCGCCCAGGGGACGGGCACTGAAGCTTTCTTT. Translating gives CASSSAQGTGTEAFF.

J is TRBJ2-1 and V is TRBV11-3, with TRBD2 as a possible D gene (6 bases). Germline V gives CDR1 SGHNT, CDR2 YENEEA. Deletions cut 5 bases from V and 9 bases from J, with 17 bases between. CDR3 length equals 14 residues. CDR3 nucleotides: TGTGCCAGCAGCCCGGGAGCTAGCCGGGGTGAGCAGTTCTTC. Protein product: CASSPGASRGEQFF.